Listed below are T cell receptor beta chains from one sample, sequenced in a study of metastatic and nonmetastatic thyroid tumors. Through MiXCR, TCRdb re-clonotyped the PCR reads. Among 30,000 or so clones listed, less than 30% were seen once. The sequenced material came from blood. These receptor sequences come from a female donor with papillary thyroid cancer or a benign thyroid nodule (not recorded which). Some clones in this sample may be carry-over from other donors' samples. Both conserved end residues are part of each CDR3. A D gene is named only where the DNA matches it firmly. Expanded clones are given a class, and other clones once, few, many or no size at all.

CDR3 DNA,CDR3 protein,J gene,D gene,clone size,V gene
TGTGCCAGCAGGTGGACTAGCGGGAATGAGCAGTTCTTC,CASRWTSGNEQFF,TRBJ2-1,TRBD2,many,TRBV6-2/TRBV6-3
TGTGCCAGCAGCTCCTCAGCTAACTATGGCTACACCTTC,CASSSSANYGYTF,TRBJ1-2,-,many,TRBV7-9
TGTGCCAGCAGCCTGAATAACAATGAGCAGTTCTTC,CASSLNNNEQFF,TRBJ2-1,-,-,TRBV11-3
TGTGCCAGCAGCCTGAGCCGACTAGCGGGAGGCACAGATACGCAGTATTTT,CASSLSRLAGGTDTQYF,TRBJ2-3,TRBD2,many,TRBV7-2
TGTGCCAGCAGCCCGTCGCAGGGAGGATCACCCCTCCACTTT,CASSPSQGGSPLHF,TRBJ1-6,-,medium-sized,TRBV13
TGTGCCAGCAGCCATCGGGTTACCCAGGAGACCCAGTACTTC,CASSHRVTQETQYF,TRBJ2-5,-,many,TRBV3-1
TGTGCCTGTCGGGACGCCTATGGCTACACCTTC,CACRDAYGYTF,TRBJ1-2,-,-,TRBV30
TGCGCCAGCAGCATACGGGAGACTAGCGGGTTTAGTACAGATACGCAGTATTTT,CASSIRETSGFSTDTQYF,TRBJ2-3,TRBD2,many,TRBV4-1
TGTGCCAGCAGTCCGACAGGGGGAAGTCAGCCCCAGCATTTT,CASSPTGGSQPQHF,TRBJ1-5,TRBD1,many,TRBV3-1
TGTGCCAGCAGTTACAGGTGGTCGAACACTGAAGCTTTCTTT,CASSYRWSNTEAFF,TRBJ1-1,-,many,TRBV6-2/TRBV6-3
TGTGCCTGGAGTCGTGACAGGGGATCGGGCGGGGAGCTGTTTTTT,CAWSRDRGSGGELFF,TRBJ2-2,TRBD1,-,TRBV30
TGTGCCTCGCGGTCCTATAATTCACCCCTCCACTTT,CASRSYNSPLHF,TRBJ1-6,-,-,TRBV6-1
TGTGCCAGCAGTGGCGTTGCCTCTGGAAACACCATATATTTT,CASSGVASGNTIYF,TRBJ1-3,-,-,TRBV6-1